This T cell receptor beta chain was sequenced in a study of circulating CD8 cells and anti-PD-1 response in melanoma. Study in general: Responders had complete or partial responses; non-responders had stable or progressive disease. Findings and limits, study-wide: Under 8% of TRB clonotypes were shared between subsets at M1.

The QIAseq Immune Repertoire TCR panel built the libraries from approximately 15 ng of total RNA. TCRdb reprocessed the reads with MiXCR, giving one entry per CDR3 protein. The sample has about 130 distinct CDR3 sequences, approximately 7.6% seen once. Four subsets defined by PD-1 and/or TIGIT were sorted from live CD3+CD8+TCRalphabeta+ cells. By share, this clonotype ranks as hyperexpanded. Its antigen is unidentified. The CDR3 runs to 13 residues. The V gene's germline CDR1 is MNHEY and CDR2 SMNVEV (reference sequence). Trimming shortened V by 4 bases and J by 2 bases, and 9 bases separated the two germline ends.

J is TRBJ2-7 and V is TRBV27; D remains unclear. The sequencing used CD8+ T cells from PBMCs, collected at baseline or after one month of anti-PD-1 therapy (not recorded which). The receptor was derived from a human donor with melanoma. The CDR3 DNA sequence: TGTGCCAGCAGTTATTCGGCCGCCTACGAGCAGTACTTC. Its protein is CASSYSAAYEQYF.